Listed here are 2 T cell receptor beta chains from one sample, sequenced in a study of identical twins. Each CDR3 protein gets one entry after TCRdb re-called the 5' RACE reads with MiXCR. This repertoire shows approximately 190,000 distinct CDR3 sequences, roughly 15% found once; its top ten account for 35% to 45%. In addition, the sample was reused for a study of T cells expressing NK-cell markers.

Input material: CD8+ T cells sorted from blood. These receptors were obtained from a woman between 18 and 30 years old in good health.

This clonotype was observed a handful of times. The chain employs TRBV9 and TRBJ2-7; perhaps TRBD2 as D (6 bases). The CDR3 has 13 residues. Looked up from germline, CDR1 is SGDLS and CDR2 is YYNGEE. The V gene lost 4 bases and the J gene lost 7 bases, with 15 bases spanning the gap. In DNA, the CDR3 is TGTGCCAGCAGCCTAGGGACTCCCTCAGAGCAGTACTTC. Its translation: CASSLGTPSEQYF.

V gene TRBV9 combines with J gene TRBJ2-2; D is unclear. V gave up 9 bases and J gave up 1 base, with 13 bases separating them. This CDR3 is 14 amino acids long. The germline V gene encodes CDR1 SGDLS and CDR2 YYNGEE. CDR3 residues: CATGETGNTGELFF. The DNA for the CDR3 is TGTGCCACGGGTGAGACGGGGAACACCGGGGAGCTGTTTTTT.